These 4 T cell receptor beta chains were all obtained from the same sample, sequenced in a study of shared clonotypes between healthy human individuals. Sequenced by immunoSEQ multiplex PCR; TCRdb stores in-frame clones only, minus some. Of over 2 million clones in the sample, approximately 94% were seen once. Naive CD8 cells lacked CD45RO and underwent positive selection for CCR7, leaving out terminally differentiated effector memory CD45RA+ cells. Sequencing was performed on naive CD8+ T cells sorted from blood. These receptors came from a young man in good health.

The table lists this clone with a count of one. V and J are TRBV6-5 and TRBJ2-5, with 7 bases fitting TRBD1. Germline values: CDR1 MNHEY, CDR2 SVGAGI. The CDR3 extends over 14 amino acids. Trimming cost V 6 bases and J 7 bases; bases outside gene matches: 11. The DNA for the CDR3 is TGTGCCAGCAGACCGCACACAGGGGACGCGACCCAGTACTTC. Protein: CASRPHTGDATQYF.

V usage is TRBV14 and J usage is TRBJ2-7; tentative D call: TRBD2 (6 bases). V was trimmed by 0 bases and J by 4 bases, leaving 10 bases between them. In germline, CDR1 is SGHDN, CDR2 FVKESK. This CDR3 comprises 14 residues. CDR3 nucleotides: TGTGCCAGCAGCCAAGACGGCGGACTATACGAGCAGTACTTC. It is translated as CASSQDGGLYEQYF. The entire variable domain, with the rest obtained from reference TRBV14 and TRBJ2-7, is as follows: EAGVTQFPSHSVIEKGQTVTLRCDPISGHDNLYWYRRVMGKEIKFLLHFVKESKQDESGMPNNRFLAERTGGTYSTLKVQPAELEDSGVYFCASSQDGGLYEQYFGPGTRLTVT.

The chain links TRBV14 to TRBJ2-7, with 9 nucleotides matching TRBD1. Germline loops: CDR1 SGHDN, CDR2 FVKESK. J lost 4 bases, V lost 3 bases, and 7 bases had no gene match. The CDR3 totals 15 residues. CDR3 nucleotides: TGTGCCAGCAGCCATCCGGGACAGGGCTTGTACGAGCAGTACTTC. Residues: CASSHPGQGLYEQYF.

The rearrangement uses TRBV6-5 and TRBJ1-6, with TRBD1 matching over 7 bases. CDR1 is MNHEY, CDR2 SVGAGI, per germline. V gave up 5 bases and J gave up 6 bases; unmatched junction bases: 7. The CDR3 totals 15 residues. CDR3 in DNA: TGTGCCAGCAGTCTACGGGACAGCTTTAATTCACCCCTCCACTTT. It specifies CASSLRDSFNSPLHF.